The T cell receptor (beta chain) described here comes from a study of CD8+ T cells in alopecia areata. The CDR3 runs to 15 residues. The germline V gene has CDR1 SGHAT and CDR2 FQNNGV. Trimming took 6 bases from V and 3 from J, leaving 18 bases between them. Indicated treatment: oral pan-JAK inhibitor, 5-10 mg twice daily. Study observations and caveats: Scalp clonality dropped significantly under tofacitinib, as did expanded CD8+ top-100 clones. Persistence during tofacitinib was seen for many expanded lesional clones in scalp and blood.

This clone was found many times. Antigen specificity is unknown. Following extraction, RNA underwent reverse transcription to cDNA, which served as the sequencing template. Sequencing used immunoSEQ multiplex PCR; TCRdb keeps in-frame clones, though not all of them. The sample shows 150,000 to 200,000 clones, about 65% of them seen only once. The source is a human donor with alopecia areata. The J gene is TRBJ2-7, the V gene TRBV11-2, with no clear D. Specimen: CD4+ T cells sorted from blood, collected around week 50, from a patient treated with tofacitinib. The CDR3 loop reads CASSLGPKGLYEQYF. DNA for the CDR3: TGTGCCAGCAGTCTTGGACCAAAGGGTCTCTACGAGCAGTACTTC.